The 6 T cell receptor beta chains below were found in one sample sequenced in a study of CD8 T cells in Susac syndrome (dated by TCRdb to the late 2010s). The library was built by means of the immunoSEQ multiplex PCR assay. RNA was extracted with the RNeasy kit and roughly 0.5 to 1 ug was reverse transcribed using random hexamers. TCRdb applied fastp at Q25 and MiXCR to the public reads, then kept only in-frame beta chains. Each CDR3 protein appears once, grouped with its most common genes and DNA. This sample has approximately 190,000 distinct CDR3 sequences in its table, and over 85% of those were observed once. The top ten clonotypes cover around 0.1% of the sample. Sequencing was carried out using CD4+ T cells from PBMCs. These receptors all come from a human donor in good health.

The chain links TRBV12-3 or TRBV12-4 to TRBJ1-4, with TRBD1 matching 7 bases. CDR3 size: 15 residues. The J segment lost 3 bases and the V segment lost 8 bases, leaving 9 bases of the junction unmatched. As DNA, the CDR3 is TGTGCCAGCGGGGCCGCGGGACAGCCTAATGAAAAACTGTTTTTT. Its protein is CASGAAGQPNEKLFF.

This sequence joins TRBV5-4 and TRBJ2-3; D may be TRBD1 (6 bases). The CDR3 length is 13 residues. V lost 9 bases and J lost 2, with 13 bases in between. Germline assignment: CDR1 SGHNT and CDR2 YYREEE (reference sequence). The CDR3 DNA is TGTGCCATCCGGCCAGGGGTCACAGATACGCAGTATTTT. It yields the protein CAIRPGVTDTQYF.

CDR3 nucleotides: TGCAGTGCTAGAGGCCCCCTCCTTCAGTACTTC. Amino acids: CSARGPLLQYF. The chain employs TRBV20-1 and TRBJ2-4; unclear D gene. V was cut by 1 base and J by 11 bases, with 9 bases left in between. Germline V gives CDR1 DFQATT, CDR2 SNEGSKA (reference sequence). CDR3 size: 11 residues.

The chain joins TRBV29-1 to TRBJ2-5, with D hard to call. Per germline, CDR1 SQVTM and CDR2 ANQGSEA. This CDR3 has 12 amino acids. V lost 4 bases to trimming and J lost 2 bases, with 8 bases between them. The CDR3 DNA reads TGCAGCGTTGTGAGTCAGCAAGAGACCCAGTACTTC. This gives the protein CSVVSQQETQYF.

CDR3 DNA: TGTGCCAGCAGTGAAATAGGCGGGGGACTCTACAATGAGCAGTTCTTC. Protein sequence: CASSEIGGGLYNEQFF. This chain connects TRBV2 to TRBJ2-1; TRBD2 matches 7 bases. V lost 2 bases to trimming and J lost 3 bases; unmatched junction nucleotides: 7. CDR1 SNHLY and CDR2 FYNNEI come from the germline V gene. The CDR3 covers 16 residues.

V usage is TRBV3-1 and J usage is TRBJ1-1; no definite D call. This CDR3 is built from 11 residues. CDR1 and CDR2 from the germline V gene are LGHDT and YNNKEL (reference sequence). Trimming took 6 bases from V and 3 from J, leaving 5 bases between them. The CDR3: CASRQHTEAFF. The CDR3, as DNA: TGTGCCAGCAGACAACACACTGAAGCTTTCTTT. The full variable domain, in which reference TRBV3-1 and TRBJ1-1 provide the parts outside the CDR3, is DTAVSQTPKYLVTQMGNDKSIKCEQNLGHDTMYWYKQDSKKFLKIMFSYNNKELIINETVPNRFSPKSPDKAHLNLHINSLELGDSAVYFCASRQHTEAFFGQGTRLTVV.